The 7 T cell receptor beta chains below were found in one sample sequenced in a study of blood T cell repertoires in COVID-19. The protocol was immunoSEQ multiplex PCR, while the TCRdb copy is restricted to in-frame clones and leaves out a portion. The sample lists 200,000 to 250,000 clones, approximately 84% seen once, with roughly 1.8% in the top ten. The sequencing sample was made of PBMCs or T cells enriched from blood (not recorded which). All receptors derive from a man in his sixties who had recovered from COVID-19.

The V call is TRBV15, the J call TRBJ2-1; D may be TRBD2 (5 bases). The length of the CDR3 is 15 residues. V was trimmed by 2 bases and J by 8 bases, leaving 16 bases between them. Germline V gene data show CDR1 as LNHNV and CDR2 as YYDKDF (reference sequence). CDR3 loop: CATSRFLAGVDEQFF. The CDR3 DNA reads as TGTGCCACCAGCAGATTCCTAGCTGGGGTCGATGAGCAGTTCTTC.

The rearrangement uses TRBV5-1 and TRBJ2-3; 7 nucleotides line up with TRBD1. The V gene's germline CDR1 is SGHRS and CDR2 YFSETQ. This CDR3 is 14 amino acids long. J was trimmed by 5 bases and V by 5 bases; bases with no gene match: 8. The CDR3 reads CASSRTAGGDTQYF. The CDR3 nucleotides are TGCGCCAGCAGTCGAACGGCAGGGGGAGATACGCAGTATTTT.

This clone has more than one count but fewer than ten. This sequence joins TRBV5-1 and TRBJ1-4; a weak D match, TRBD1 (5 bases). From germline, CDR1 is SGHRS and CDR2 YFSETQ. This CDR3 is 15 amino acids long. Trimming took off 2 bases at V and 8 bases at J, with 16 bases between the two ends. CDR3 nucleotide sequence: TGCGCCAGCAGCTTTGGTCAGGGTTCTGGGGAAAAACTGTTTTTT. As protein: CASSFGQGSGEKLFF. Variable domain in full (rest from reference TRBV5-1 and TRBJ1-4): KAGVTQTPRYLIKTRGQQVTLSCSPISGHRSVSWYQQTPGQGLQFLFEYFSETQRNKGNFPGRFSGRQFSNSRSEMNVSTLELGDSALYLCASSFGQGSGEKLFFGSGTQLSVL.

The chain uses TRBV5-1 and TRBJ2-1, with 8 bases matching TRBD2. V gave up 1 base and J gave up 4 bases; unmatched junction bases: 4. Germline CDR1 reads SGHRS; CDR2 reads YFSETQ. The CDR3 contains 15 residues. CDR3 coding DNA: TGCGCCAGCAGCTTGAAGCGGGGGAGATACAATGAGCAGTTCTTC. It translates to CASSLKRGRYNEQFF.

The V and J genes are TRBV7-2 and TRBJ2-1; 12 positions match TRBD2. This CDR3 has 19 amino acids. With 0 bases clipped from V and 0 bases from J, the junction kept 6 bases outside the gene matches. Germline CDR1 SGHTA, CDR2 FQGNSA. The CDR3 DNA reads TGTGCCAGCAGCTTAGCTGGACTAGCGGGGCGGAGCTCCTACAATGAGCAGTTCTTC. As protein: CASSLAGLAGRSSYNEQFF. Filled out from reference TRBV7-2 and TRBJ2-1, the complete variable domain reads GAGVSQSPSNKVTEKGKDVELRCDPISGHTALYWYRQSLGQGLEFLIYFQGNSAPDKSGLPSDRFSAERTGGSVSTLTIQRTQQEDSAVYLCASSLAGLAGRSSYNEQFFGPGTRLTVL.

The chain employs TRBV6-5 and TRBJ1-2, with D possibly matching TRBD1 (6 bases). The germline gives CDR1 MNHEY, CDR2 SVGAGI. Trimming took off 2 bases at V and 4 bases at J, with 11 bases between the two ends. The CDR3 spans 14 residues. The CDR3 loop reads CASSYTGQSYGYTF. The CDR3 nucleotides are TGTGCCAGCAGTTACACTGGACAGTCCTATGGCTACACCTTC.

The chain combines TRBV19 with TRBJ1-1; 9 nucleotides align to TRBD1. The CDR3 covers 16 residues. Trimming at V came to 7 bases and at J to 4 bases, leaving 13 bases not matched to a gene. Per the germline V gene, CDR1 is LNHDA and CDR2 is SQIVND (reference sequence). CDR3 sequence: CASTPGTGLGGTEAFF. Written as DNA, the CDR3 is TGTGCCAGTACCCCTGGGACAGGGTTGGGGGGCACTGAAGCTTTCTTT.